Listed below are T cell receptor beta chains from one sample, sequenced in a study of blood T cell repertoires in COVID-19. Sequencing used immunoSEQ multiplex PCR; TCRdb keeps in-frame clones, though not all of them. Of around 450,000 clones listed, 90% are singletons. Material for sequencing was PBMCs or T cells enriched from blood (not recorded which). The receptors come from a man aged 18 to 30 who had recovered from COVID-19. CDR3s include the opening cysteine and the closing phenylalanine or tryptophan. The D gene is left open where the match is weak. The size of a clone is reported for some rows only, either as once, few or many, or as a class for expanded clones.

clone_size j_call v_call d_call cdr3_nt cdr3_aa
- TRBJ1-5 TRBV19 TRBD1 TGTGCCATCTCCGGGACAGGGGGTGCGCCCCAGCATTTT CAISGTGGAPQHF
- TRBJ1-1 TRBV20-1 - TGCAGTGCTAACCTAGACACTGAAGCTTTCTTT CSANLDTEAFF
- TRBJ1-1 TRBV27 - TGTGCCAGCAGTCCCATCGGTGGTTCGGGCACTGAAGCTTTCTTT CASSPIGGSGTEAFF
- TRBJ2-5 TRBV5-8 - TGTGCCAGCAGCTTGACCTACGGAGGGGGGGCGCCCCAAGAGACCCAGTACTTC CASSLTYGGGAPQETQYF
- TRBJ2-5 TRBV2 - TGTGCCAGCAGTACCAACTACCAAGAGACCCAGTACTTC CASSTNYQETQYF
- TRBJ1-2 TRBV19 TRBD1 TGTGCCAGCGAACACTCGGGACAGGGTGTCTATGGCTACACCTTC CASEHSGQGVYGYTF
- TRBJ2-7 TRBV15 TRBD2 TGTGCCACCAGCTCGGGAGGGCTAGCGGGACCGTTGGAGCAGTACTTC CATSSGGLAGPLEQYF
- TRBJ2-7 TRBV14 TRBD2 TGTGCCAGCAGCCCTCTGAGGGCTAGCGGGGTTACCTACGAGCAGTACTTC CASSPLRASGVTYEQYF
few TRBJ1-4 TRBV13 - TGTGCCAGCAGCTTAGGGGCTACTAATGAAAAACTGTTTTTT CASSLGATNEKLFF
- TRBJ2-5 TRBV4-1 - TGCGCCAGCAGCCCAGGCGTGAACGAGAAAAAAGAGACCCAGTACTTC CASSPGVNEKKETQYF
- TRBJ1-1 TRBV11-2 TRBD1 TGTGCCAGCAGCTTCGCAGGGGGGAAGGGAACTGAAGCTTTCTTT CASSFAGGKGTEAFF
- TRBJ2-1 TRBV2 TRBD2 TGTGCCAGCAGCGCACGGACTAGCGGGAGTATTGAGCAGTTCTTC CASSARTSGSIEQFF
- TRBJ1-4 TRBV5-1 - TGCGCCAGCAGCTTGGCCGGGGGTGGTTATGAAAAACTGTTTTTT CASSLAGGGYEKLFF
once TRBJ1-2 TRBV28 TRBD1 TGTGCCAGCAGAAGACAGGGGCGGGATGGCTACACCTTC CASRRQGRDGYTF
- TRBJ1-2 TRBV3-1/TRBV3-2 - TGTGCCAGCAGCCCTCGCGGGGGGGCTGGTGGCTACACCTTC CASSPRGGAGGYTF
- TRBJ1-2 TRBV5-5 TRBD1 TGTGCCAGCAACTCCTGGGACAGGGAGCTTAGAGGCTACACCTTC CASNSWDRELRGYTF